Listed below are T cell receptor beta chains from one sample, sequenced in a study of blood T cell repertoires in COVID-19. Some clones are missing from TCRdb's copy, which holds only in-frame ones; the method was immunoSEQ multiplex PCR. This sample has 200,000 to 250,000 clones, with under 85% found just once. Source material: peripheral blood. All receptors come from a woman aged 30 to 39 with COVID-19, enrolled during active disease. The CDR3 runs from the conserved cysteine through the conserved F or W. D genes are given only for firm matches. Size is stated for part of the rows, as once, few or many counts, or as a class when the clone is expanded.

v_call: TRBV6-5
d_call: TRBD1
j_call: TRBJ1-1
clone_size: .
cdr3_nt: TGTGCCAGCAGGGGACAGTCTAACACTGAAGCTTTCTTT
cdr3_aa: CASRGQSNTEAFF

v_call: TRBV5-6
d_call: TRBD1
j_call: TRBJ1-3
clone_size: .
cdr3_nt: TGTGCCAGCAGCTTGAACAGGGGGAAAAACACCATATATTTT
cdr3_aa: CASSLNRGKNTIYF

v_call: TRBV10-3
d_call: .
j_call: TRBJ2-7
clone_size: .
cdr3_nt: TGTGCCATCAGTGAGTCTGAGGACAGCATCTCCTACGAGCAGTACTTC
cdr3_aa: CAISESEDSISYEQYF

v_call: TRBV7-9
d_call: TRBD1
j_call: TRBJ1-5
clone_size: few
cdr3_nt: TGTGCCAGCCGACAGGGGGACAATCAGCCCCAGCATTTT
cdr3_aa: CASRQGDNQPQHF

v_call: TRBV4-1
d_call: .
j_call: TRBJ1-1
clone_size: .
cdr3_nt: TGCGCCAGCAGCCTATCAACTCATAACACTGAAGCTTTCTTT
cdr3_aa: CASSLSTHNTEAFF

v_call: TRBV12-3/TRBV12-4
d_call: .
j_call: TRBJ2-3
clone_size: .
cdr3_nt: TGTGCCAGCAGTTTAGGCGCAGATACGCAGTATTTT
cdr3_aa: CASSLGADTQYF

v_call: TRBV6-4
d_call: TRBD2
j_call: TRBJ2-1
clone_size: .
cdr3_nt: TGTGCCAGCAGTGACCCTAATAGGACTAGCGGGAGAGAGAATGAGCAGTTCTTC
cdr3_aa: CASSDPNRTSGRENEQFF

v_call: TRBV7-2
d_call: .
j_call: TRBJ2-7
clone_size: .
cdr3_nt: TGTGCCAGCAGCTTTTCCGGGGCAGGGGCCTACGAGCAGTACTTC
cdr3_aa: CASSFSGAGAYEQYF

v_call: TRBV2
d_call: .
j_call: TRBJ1-3
clone_size: .
cdr3_nt: TGTGCCAGCAGTGAAAGCCCTGGAAACACCATATATTTT
cdr3_aa: CASSESPGNTIYF

v_call: TRBV9
d_call: .
j_call: TRBJ1-3
clone_size: .
cdr3_nt: TGTGCCAGCAGCGCCCTAGGGACTGAGTCTGGAAACACCATATATTTT
cdr3_aa: CASSALGTESGNTIYF

v_call: TRBV6-5
d_call: .
j_call: TRBJ2-5
clone_size: .
cdr3_nt: TGTGCCAGCGCCCCCAGGGGAAACCAAGAGACCCAGTACTTC
cdr3_aa: CASAPRGNQETQYF

v_call: TRBV10-2
d_call: .
j_call: TRBJ1-2
clone_size: .
cdr3_nt: TGCGCCAGCAGTGAGTCGGGGCAGGGAGGTGGCTACACCTTC
cdr3_aa: CASSESGQGGGYTF

v_call: TRBV19
d_call: TRBD1
j_call: TRBJ1-5
clone_size: few
cdr3_nt: TGTGCCAGTAGTATAGGTCAGGGACAGGGGGCTGGCAATCAGCCCCAGCATTTT
cdr3_aa: CASSIGQGQGAGNQPQHF

v_call: TRBV6-5
d_call: .
j_call: TRBJ1-1
clone_size: .
cdr3_nt: TGTGCCAGTCATTCCCACAGGGACGGGAAAGCTTTCTTT
cdr3_aa: CASHSHRDGKAFF

v_call: TRBV3-1/TRBV3-2
d_call: .
j_call: TRBJ2-2
clone_size: .
cdr3_nt: TGTGCCAGCAGCCAAGAGATCGACATTTTGAACACCGGGGAGCTGTTTTTT
cdr3_aa: CASSQEIDILNTGELFF

v_call: TRBV5-6
d_call: TRBD1
j_call: TRBJ1-2
clone_size: .
cdr3_nt: TGTGCCAGCAGCCTGGGACAGGGGGCGACCCTGGAGGGCTACACCTTC
cdr3_aa: CASSLGQGATLEGYTF

v_call: TRBV30
d_call: TRBD1
j_call: TRBJ1-1
clone_size: once
cdr3_nt: TGTGCCTGGAGTGTTGGACAGGGCTTTGGGGCTTTCTTT
cdr3_aa: CAWSVGQGFGAFF

v_call: TRBV29-1
d_call: .
j_call: TRBJ1-1
clone_size: .
cdr3_nt: TGCAGCGCCGGACAGCCGAACACTGAAGCTTTCTTT
cdr3_aa: CSAGQPNTEAFF

v_call: TRBV11-2
d_call: TRBD2
j_call: TRBJ2-1
clone_size: .
cdr3_nt: TGTGCCAGCAGCCCCCACCCGGCCCGGGCTAGCGGGAGTAATGAGCAGTTCTTC
cdr3_aa: CASSPHPARASGSNEQFF

v_call: TRBV29-1
d_call: TRBD2
j_call: TRBJ2-1
clone_size: .
cdr3_nt: TGCAGCGTTGAGGGGGCCGCTAGCGGGATGGGCGAGGGTGGCAATGAGCAGTTCTTC
cdr3_aa: CSVEGAASGMGEGGNEQFF

v_call: TRBV18
d_call: TRBD1
j_call: TRBJ2-2
clone_size: .
cdr3_nt: TGTGCCAGCTCACACTACCAGGGGGCCGGGAACACCGGGGAGCTGTTTTTT
cdr3_aa: CASSHYQGAGNTGELFF

v_call: TRBV19
d_call: .
j_call: TRBJ1-3
clone_size: few
cdr3_nt: TGTGCCAGTACCAATGGATGGGTCAAAAGGGGCGCCTTCTCTGGAAACACCATATATTTT
cdr3_aa: CASTNGWVKRGAFSGNTIYF

v_call: TRBV6-6
d_call: .
j_call: TRBJ1-5
clone_size: .
cdr3_nt: TGTGCCAGCAGTTACGAGGAAGGTATGAGCAATCAGCCCCAGCATTTT
cdr3_aa: CASSYEEGMSNQPQHF

v_call: TRBV7-2
d_call: .
j_call: TRBJ2-3
clone_size: once
cdr3_nt: TGTGCCAGCAGCTATCTGCAGTTCACAGATACGCAGTATTTT
cdr3_aa: CASSYLQFTDTQYF

v_call: TRBV5-3
d_call: .
j_call: TRBJ2-1
clone_size: once
cdr3_nt: TGTGCCAGAAGCCCCACAATAGGACACCCTGAGGAGTTCTTC
cdr3_aa: CARSPTIGHPEEFF

v_call: TRBV19
d_call: .
j_call: TRBJ1-5
clone_size: .
cdr3_nt: TGTGCCAGTAGGACAGCTGGGGGCAATCAGCCCCAGCATTTT
cdr3_aa: CASRTAGGNQPQHF

v_call: TRBV19
d_call: TRBD1
j_call: TRBJ1-4
clone_size: .
cdr3_nt: TGTGCCACATCTATCTGGACAGGGGCTAATGAAAAACTGTTTTTT
cdr3_aa: CATSIWTGANEKLFF

v_call: TRBV7-2
d_call: TRBD1
j_call: TRBJ2-5
clone_size: .
cdr3_nt: TGTGCCAGCAGCTTTCTGGGACAGGGTGAAGAGACCCAGTACTTC
cdr3_aa: CASSFLGQGEETQYF

v_call: TRBV27
d_call: TRBD2
j_call: TRBJ2-2
clone_size: .
cdr3_nt: TGTGCCAGCAGGAGACTAGCGGGCACCGGGGAGCTGTTTTTT
cdr3_aa: CASRRLAGTGELFF

v_call: TRBV7-2
d_call: .
j_call: TRBJ1-6
clone_size: .
cdr3_nt: TGTGCCAGCAGCTTAGGAGGATCCTATAATTCACCCCTCCACTTT
cdr3_aa: CASSLGGSYNSPLHF

v_call: TRBV5-6
d_call: TRBD1
j_call: TRBJ1-3
clone_size: .
cdr3_nt: TGTGCCAGCAGCCAAGGGACAGGGGCTGGGAACACCATATATTTT
cdr3_aa: CASSQGTGAGNTIYF

v_call: TRBV10-1
d_call: TRBD2
j_call: TRBJ2-3
clone_size: .
cdr3_nt: TGCGCCAGCATCGAGGGACTAGCGGACACAGATACGCAGTATTTT
cdr3_aa: CASIEGLADTDTQYF

v_call: TRBV6-6
d_call: TRBD1
j_call: TRBJ1-2
clone_size: once
cdr3_nt: TGTGCCAGCAGTTACTCTATCCCGGGACAGTACCATGGCTACACCTTC
cdr3_aa: CASSYSIPGQYHGYTF

v_call: TRBV11-2
d_call: .
j_call: TRBJ1-2
clone_size: .
cdr3_nt: TGTGCCAGCAGCCCAGGTGGGCAGATCTATGGCTACACCTTC
cdr3_aa: CASSPGGQIYGYTF

v_call: TRBV2
d_call: TRBD2
j_call: TRBJ2-6
clone_size: .
cdr3_nt: TGTGCCAGCAGCGCCGGGACTAGCGGGAGTACAAGCTCTGGGGCCAACGTCCTGACTTTC
cdr3_aa: CASSAGTSGSTSSGANVLTF

v_call: TRBV7-2
d_call: TRBD2
j_call: TRBJ2-1
clone_size: .
cdr3_nt: TGTGCCAGCAGCTTAGCCCTGGGAGGGATGGGCGAGCAGTTCTTC
cdr3_aa: CASSLALGGMGEQFF

v_call: TRBV15
d_call: .
j_call: TRBJ1-3
clone_size: .
cdr3_nt: TGTGCCACCAGCAAAGGGGGAGCTGAAGCCGGAAACACCATATATTTT
cdr3_aa: CATSKGGAEAGNTIYF

v_call: TRBV4-1
d_call: .
j_call: TRBJ2-1
clone_size: .
cdr3_nt: TGCGCCAGCAGCCCGGTGGCGGTCTCCTACAATGAGCAGTTCTTC
cdr3_aa: CASSPVAVSYNEQFF

v_call: TRBV27
d_call: .
j_call: TRBJ2-1
clone_size: .
cdr3_nt: TGTGCCAGCAGTCCCCGACTAGGGGGGGGCAATGAGCAGTTCTTC
cdr3_aa: CASSPRLGGGNEQFF

v_call: TRBV19
d_call: .
j_call: TRBJ1-1
clone_size: .
cdr3_nt: TGTGCCAGTAGTATTACATGGCAGGTTGAAGCTTTCTTT
cdr3_aa: CASSITWQVEAFF

v_call: TRBV5-5
d_call: .
j_call: TRBJ1-3
clone_size: once
cdr3_nt: TGTGCCAGCGGCTTTGCCCAGGGTGGAAACACCATATATTTT
cdr3_aa: CASGFAQGGNTIYF

v_call: TRBV11-2
d_call: TRBD1
j_call: TRBJ1-6
clone_size: .
cdr3_nt: TGTGCCAGCAACCAGAGACAGGGGAATGGGTCACCCCTCCACTTT
cdr3_aa: CASNQRQGNGSPLHF

v_call: TRBV11-2
d_call: TRBD2
j_call: TRBJ2-5
clone_size: .
cdr3_nt: TGTGCCAGCAGCCTCCGACTAGCGGGAGGGCAAGAGACCCAGTACTTC
cdr3_aa: CASSLRLAGGQETQYF

v_call: TRBV5-4
d_call: TRBD1
j_call: TRBJ1-1
clone_size: .
cdr3_nt: TGTGCCAGCAGCCCGGACAGGAATGAAGCTTTCTTT
cdr3_aa: CASSPDRNEAFF

v_call: TRBV27
d_call: TRBD1
j_call: TRBJ2-7
clone_size: .
cdr3_nt: TGTGCCAGCAGTTTCGGACAGGGGAGGGACGAGCAGTACTTC
cdr3_aa: CASSFGQGRDEQYF

v_call: TRBV5-1
d_call: TRBD1
j_call: TRBJ1-3
clone_size: .
cdr3_nt: TGCGCCAGCTCGACCGGGACAGGGGCCTCTGGAAACACCATATATTTT
cdr3_aa: CASSTGTGASGNTIYF

v_call: TRBV29-1
d_call: .
j_call: TRBJ2-2
clone_size: .
cdr3_nt: TGCAGCGTTGAAGATTCTGCGGGATTAGGTGCCGGGGAGCTGTTTTTT
cdr3_aa: CSVEDSAGLGAGELFF

v_call: TRBV7-9
d_call: TRBD2
j_call: TRBJ2-5
clone_size: .
cdr3_nt: TGTGCCAGCAGCGGGACTAGCGGGAGCGGGGAGACCCAGTACTTC
cdr3_aa: CASSGTSGSGETQYF

v_call: TRBV10-3
d_call: .
j_call: TRBJ1-3
clone_size: .
cdr3_nt: TGTGCCATCAGTGAGTCGATATACAGGGCAGGAGGCTCTGGAAACACCATATATTTT
cdr3_aa: CAISESIYRAGGSGNTIYF

v_call: TRBV6-5
d_call: TRBD1
j_call: TRBJ2-7
clone_size: .
cdr3_nt: TGTGCCAGCAGCCAGGGACAGCTCTACGAGCAGTACTTC
cdr3_aa: CASSQGQLYEQYF

v_call: TRBV6-2/TRBV6-3
d_call: .
j_call: TRBJ1-2
clone_size: .
cdr3_nt: TGTGCCAGCAGTGCCGGGGACACCGGCGTTCGTGGCTACACCTTC
cdr3_aa: CASSAGDTGVRGYTF

v_call: TRBV6-6
d_call: TRBD1
j_call: TRBJ1-2
clone_size: .
cdr3_nt: TGTGCCAGCAGTTACCGCAAGGGACAGGGGATTGGCTACACCTTC
cdr3_aa: CASSYRKGQGIGYTF

v_call: TRBV20-1
d_call: .
j_call: TRBJ2-7
clone_size: .
cdr3_nt: TGCAGTGTTGGGGCGGGGAACGAGCAGTACTTC
cdr3_aa: CSVGAGNEQYF

v_call: TRBV9
d_call: .
j_call: TRBJ1-1
clone_size: .
cdr3_nt: TGTGCCAGCAGCGTAGCTACGGGGGGAGCTTTCTTT
cdr3_aa: CASSVATGGAFF